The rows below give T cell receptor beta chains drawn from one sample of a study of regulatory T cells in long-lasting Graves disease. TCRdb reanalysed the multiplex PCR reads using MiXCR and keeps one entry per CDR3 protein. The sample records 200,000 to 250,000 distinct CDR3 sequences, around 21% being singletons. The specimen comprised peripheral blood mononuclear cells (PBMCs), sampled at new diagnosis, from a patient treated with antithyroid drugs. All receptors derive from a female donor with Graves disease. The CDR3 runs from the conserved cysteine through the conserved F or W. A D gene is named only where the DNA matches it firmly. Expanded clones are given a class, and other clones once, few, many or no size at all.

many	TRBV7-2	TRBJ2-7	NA	CASSPETASYEQYF	TGTGCCAGCAGCCCCGAGACAGCCTCCTACGAGCAGTACTTC
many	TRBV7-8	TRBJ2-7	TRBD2	CASSSRLAGLSSYEQYF	TGTGCCAGCAGCTCGCGACTAGCGGGGTTGAGCTCCTACGAGCAGTACTTC
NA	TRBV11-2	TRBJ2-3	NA	CASTKGAGGPRGDTQYF	TGTGCCAGCACCAAGGGGGCGGGCGGCCCGCGGGGAGATACGCAGTATTTT
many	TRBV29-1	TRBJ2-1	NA	CSVAPNANEQFF	TGCAGCGTTGCCCCGAACGCTAATGAGCAGTTCTTC
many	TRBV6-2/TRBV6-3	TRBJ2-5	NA	CASTNQQETQYF	TGTGCCAGCACTAACCAACAAGAGACCCAGTACTTC
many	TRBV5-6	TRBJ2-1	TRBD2	CASSPGLAGVRSYNEQFF	TGTGCCAGCAGCCCTGGACTAGCGGGAGTACGGTCCTACAATGAGCAGTTCTTC
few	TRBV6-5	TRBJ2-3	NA	CASSYSPTDTQYF	TGTGCCAGCAGTTACTCACCCACAGATACGCAGTATTTT
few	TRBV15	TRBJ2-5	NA	CATSWGLQETRYF	TGTGCCACCAGCTGGGGGCTTCAAGAGACCCGGTACTTC
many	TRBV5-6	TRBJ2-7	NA	CASSLYTQHSDEQYF	TGTGCCAGCAGCTTGTATACGCAGCATTCCGACGAGCAGTACTTC
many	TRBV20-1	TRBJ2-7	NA	CSAKQGLNEQYF	TGCAGTGCGAAACAGGGTTTGAACGAGCAGTACTTC
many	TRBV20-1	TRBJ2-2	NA	CSASKLGGGELFF	TGCAGTGCTAGTAAACTAGGGGGCGGGGAGCTGTTTTTT
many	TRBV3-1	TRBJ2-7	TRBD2	CASSQEARFSGGSEQYF	TGTGCCAGCAGCCAAGAAGCCCGTTTTTCGGGGGGGTCTGAGCAGTACTTC
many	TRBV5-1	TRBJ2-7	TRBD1	CASSRDRSYYEQYF	TGCGCCAGCAGCCGGGACAGGAGCTACTACGAGCAGTACTTC
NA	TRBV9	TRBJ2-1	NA	CASGVEEQFF	TGTGCCAGCGGGGTGGAGGAGCAGTTCTTC
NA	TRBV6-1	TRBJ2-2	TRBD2	CASTSMRGARDGELFF	TGTGCCAGCACTTCCATGCGGGGGGCCCGGGACGGGGAGCTGTTTTTT
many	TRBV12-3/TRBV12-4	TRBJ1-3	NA	CASSFTLGVAVSGNTIYF	TGTGCCAGCAGTTTCACCTTAGGAGTCGCAGTCTCTGGAAACACCATATATTTT
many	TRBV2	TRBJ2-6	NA	CASSIPTSGANVLTF	TGTGCCAGCAGTATCCCGACCTCTGGGGCCAACGTCCTGACTTTC
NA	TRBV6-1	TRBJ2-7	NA	CASSFLGVYYEQYF	TGTGCCAGCAGCTTTTTGGGGGTTTACTACGAGCAGTACTTC
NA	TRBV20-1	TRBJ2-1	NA	CSARGRGSSYNEQFF	TGCAGTGCCCGGGGGCGCGGGTCCTCCTACAATGAGCAGTTCTTC
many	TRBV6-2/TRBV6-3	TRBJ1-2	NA	CASRDKAGYGYTF	TGTGCCAGTCGGGACAAGGCGGGCTATGGCTACACCTTC
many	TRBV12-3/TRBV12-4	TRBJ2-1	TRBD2	CATLLAGESYNEQFF	TGTGCCACCCTACTAGCGGGAGAGTCCTACAATGAGCAGTTCTTC
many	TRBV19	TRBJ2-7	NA	CASSTWRDLSSYEQYF	TGTGCCAGTAGTACCTGGCGGGATCTGAGCTCCTACGAGCAGTACTTC
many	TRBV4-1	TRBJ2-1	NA	CASSLESTGTGSGEQFF	TGCGCCAGCAGCCTCGAAAGCACAGGGACTGGGTCGGGTGAGCAGTTCTTC
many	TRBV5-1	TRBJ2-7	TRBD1	CASSLTESGGSEQYF	TGCGCCAGCAGCTTGACCGAATCAGGGGGCTCCGAGCAGTACTTC
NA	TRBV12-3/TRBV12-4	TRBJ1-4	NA	CASTLAGGMSEKLFF	TGTGCCAGCACTCTCGCGGGGGGGATGAGCGAAAAACTGTTTTTT
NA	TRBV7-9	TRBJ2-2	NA	CASSTNREGAGELFF	TGTGCCAGCAGCACCAACAGGGAGGGCGCCGGGGAGCTGTTTTTT
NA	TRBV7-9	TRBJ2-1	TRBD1	CASSLDDRGFYNEQFF	TGTGCCAGCAGCCTTGACGACAGGGGATTCTACAATGAGCAGTTCTTC
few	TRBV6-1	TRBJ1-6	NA	CASRVGTPNSPLHF	TGTGCCAGCAGGGTTGGGACGCCCAATTCACCCCTCCACTTT
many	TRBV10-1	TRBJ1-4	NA	CASSGNEEKLFF	TGCGCCAGCAGTGGAAACGAAGAAAAACTGTTTTTT
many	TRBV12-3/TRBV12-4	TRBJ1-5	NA	CASRDQGNSNQPQHF	TGTGCCAGCCGAGATCAGGGAAATAGCAATCAGCCCCAGCATTTT
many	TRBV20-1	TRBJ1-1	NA	CSATIQAMPNTEAFF	TGCAGTGCTACAATTCAGGCGATGCCGAACACTGAAGCTTTCTTT
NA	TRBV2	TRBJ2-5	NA	CASGQVEETQYF	TGTGCCAGCGGGCAGGTTGAAGAGACCCAGTACTTC
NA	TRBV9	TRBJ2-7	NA	CASSQSAAATYEQYF	TGTGCCAGCAGCCAATCAGCAGCCGCAACCTACGAGCAGTACTTC
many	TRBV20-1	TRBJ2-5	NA	CSALRVEQETQYF	TGCAGTGCCCTCAGGGTGGAACAAGAGACCCAGTACTTC
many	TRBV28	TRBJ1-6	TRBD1	CASSWSGGNNSPLHF	TGTGCCAGCAGTTGGTCAGGGGGTAATAATTCACCCCTCCACTTT
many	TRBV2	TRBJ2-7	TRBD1	CASQFTGTAAYEQYF	TGTGCCAGCCAATTTACCGGGACAGCAGCCTACGAGCAGTACTTC
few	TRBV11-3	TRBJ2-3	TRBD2	CASSLNRGGSGDTQYF	TGTGCCAGCAGCTTAAATCGGGGCGGGAGTGGAGATACGCAGTATTTT
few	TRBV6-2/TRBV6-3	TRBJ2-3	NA	CASSSRGLADTDTQYF	TGTGCCAGCAGTTCACGGGGGCTAGCCGACACAGATACGCAGTATTTT
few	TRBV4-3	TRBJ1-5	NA	CASSLTVSNQPQHF	TGCGCCAGCAGCCTGACTGTCAGCAATCAGCCCCAGCATTTT